This T cell receptor beta chain was captured by sequencing in a study of neurological immune-mediated disorders. The ends lost 1 base at V and 3 bases at J; junction bases unmatched: 5. CDR3 length equals 16 residues. From germline, CDR1 is SGHTA and CDR2 FQGNSA. Time point meaning: longitudinal time-point 1 (baseline). 2 million unsorted PBMCs were stored in RNAlater at -80 °C before RNA extraction. Synthesis of cDNA was carried out by template-switch 5'RACE. The reaction used 10-nucleotide random UMIs. MiXCR was run by TCRdb on the 5' RACE reads, yielding one entry per CDR3 protein. In the table there are tens of thousands of distinct CDR3 sequences, around 2.9% of which are singletons. This clonotype was observed at least ten times.

The TCR sequence derives from an older woman with multiple sclerosis. Input material: PBMCs. The J gene is TRBJ2-1, the V gene TRBV7-2, with 8 positions matching TRBD2. CDR3 DNA: TGTGCCAGCAGCTTAGAATCGGGGGGGGGCTACAATGAGCAGTTCTTC. Translating gives CASSLESGGGYNEQFF.